This TCR beta chain was identified during a study of blood T cell repertoires in COVID-19. Whole-study context: Whether acute or convalescent, the COVID-19 samples came from the United States, Italy and Spain. T cells, B-cell-depleted T cells, or PBMCs supplied cDNA or gDNA.

Authors' processing steps: Researchers report that nucleated cell counts were estimated from reference gene primer amplification. Data came from immunoSEQ multiplex PCR; TCRdb stores just in-frame clones and leaves some out. D and trimming were read from the DNA, whereas the V and J calls and clone size are those reported in that table. The sample includes some 33,000 clones, 90% to 95% seen only once; the top ten take 5.4%. CDR1 is MNHEY and CDR2 is SVGEGT in the germline V gene. Trimming pared 4 bases from V and 12 bases from J, leaving 10 bases between. The CDR3 spans 11 residues. The sequence derives from a human donor in a cohort sampled during active COVID-19. The chain joins TRBV6-2 or TRBV6-3 to TRBJ1-5; D not resolved. The sequencing sample was made of peripheral blood. The CDR3 coding sequence is TGTGCCAGCAGTTCCTCAGCCAACCAGCATTTT. This encodes CASSSSANQHF.